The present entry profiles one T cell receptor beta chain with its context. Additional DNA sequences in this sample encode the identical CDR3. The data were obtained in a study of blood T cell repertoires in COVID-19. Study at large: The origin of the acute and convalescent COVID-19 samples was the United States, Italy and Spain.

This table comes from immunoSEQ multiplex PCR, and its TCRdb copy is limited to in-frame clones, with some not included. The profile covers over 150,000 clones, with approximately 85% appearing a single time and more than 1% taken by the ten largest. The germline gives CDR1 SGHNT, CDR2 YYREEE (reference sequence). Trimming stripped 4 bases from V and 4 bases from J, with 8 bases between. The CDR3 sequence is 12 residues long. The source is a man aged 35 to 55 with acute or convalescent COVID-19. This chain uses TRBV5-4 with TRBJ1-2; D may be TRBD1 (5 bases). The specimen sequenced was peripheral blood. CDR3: CASSPDSYGYTF. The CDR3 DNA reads TGTGCCAGCAGCCCTGACAGCTATGGCTACACCTTC. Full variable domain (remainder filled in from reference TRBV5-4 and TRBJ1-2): ETGVTQSPTHLIKTRGQQVTLRCSSQSGHNTVSWYQQALGQGPQFIFQYYREEENGRGNFPPRFSGLQFPNYSSELNVNALELDDSALYLCASSPDSYGYTFGSGTRLTVV.